These 12 T cell receptor beta chains came from one sample sequenced in a study of CD8 T cells in ankylosing spondylitis. These TCRs' antigens remain unknown. Findings of the study overall: Ankylosing spondylitis blood seemed to carry a telltale TCR beta motif made of seven or eight highly homologous variants.

Via MiXCR, TCRdb re-called the 5' RACE reads, giving one row per CDR3 protein. In the table there are 750,000 to 850,000 distinct CDR3 sequences, 10% to 15% of which are singletons. The sample was blood, either unsorted or a sorted T cell fraction (not recorded which). All receptors come from a male donor with ankylosing spondylitis.

This clonotype showed up just a few times. Here the CDR3 reads CASSQDAGGRSYEQYF. For the CDR3, the DNA is TGCGCCAGCAGCCAAGATGCTGGGGGGAGAAGTTACGAGCAGTACTTC. This chain links TRBV4-1 with TRBJ2-7, with a tentative D call TRBD2 (6 bases). The CDR3 contains 16 residues. In germline, CDR1 is MGHRA, CDR2 YSYEKL. Trimming left V 0 bases short and J 4 bases short, with 16 bases between.

This clonotype was detected only a few times. The chain combines TRBV11-1 with TRBJ1-2; no clear D gene. Trimming cost V 1 base and J 8 bases, with 11 bases left between them. This CDR3 comprises 13 residues. Germline V gene data show CDR1 as SGHAT and CDR2 as FQDESV (reference sequence). DNA for the CDR3: TGTGCCAGCAGCTTAGAGGCAGGCGGAGGCTACACCTTC. Residues: CASSLEAGGGYTF.

Many counts were recorded for this clonotype. The rearrangement joins TRBV11-1 to TRBJ2-1, with TRBD1 matching 10 bases. Germline V gene lookup returns CDR1 SGHAT and CDR2 FQDESV (reference sequence). This CDR3 has 18 residues. Germline trimming cut 5 bases from V and 5 bases from J; bases unmatched to any gene: 15. This CDR3 reads CASSLSLSGTGVDNEQFF. The CDR3 coding sequence is TGTGCCAGCAGCCTATCATTATCCGGGACAGGGGTGGACAATGAGCAGTTCTTC.

J is TRBJ1-1 and V is TRBV3-1; D uncertain. Germline assignment: CDR1 LGHDT and CDR2 YNNKEL (reference sequence). V was clipped by 4 bases and J by 5 bases, with 5 bases between them. The CDR3 has 11 amino acids. CDR3 DNA: TGTGCCAGCAGCCGGGAGACTGAAGCTTTCTTT. Protein: CASSRETEAFF.

This clonotype occurred a few times. The chain employs TRBV6-1 and TRBJ1-1, with no clear D. V lost 7 bases and J lost 1, with 10 bases in between. The CDR3 consists of 13 residues. Germline V gene lookup returns CDR1 MNHNS and CDR2 SASEGT. The CDR3 protein is CASTSWGNTEAFF. The CDR3 nucleotides read TGTGCCAGCACCTCATGGGGGAACACTGAAGCTTTCTTT.

This clonotype was counted at least ten times. The chain has TRBV5-1 and TRBJ1-2; 10 positions agree with TRBD1. Trimming took 7 bases from V and 9 from J; bases not matched to a gene: 6. The CDR3 has 12 amino acids. Germline assignment: CDR1 SGHRS and CDR2 YFSETQ. In DNA form, the CDR3 reads TGCGCCAGCTACCGGGACAGGGGCCGCTACACCTTC. It codes for CASYRDRGRYTF.

This clonotype was picked up many times. The gene calls are TRBV20-1 and TRBJ1-6; D is perhaps TRBD1 (6 bases). The CDR3 has 13 residues. V dropped 4 bases and J dropped 8 bases, with 12 bases sitting between them. Looked up from germline, CDR1 is DFQATT and CDR2 is SNEGSKA (reference sequence). The CDR3 sequence is CSANSGVDSPLHF. As DNA, the CDR3 is TGCAGTGCTAATTCAGGGGTAGATTCACCCCTCCACTTT.

Here the CDR3 DNA reads TGCGCCAGCAGCCAGGGACAGCAGGTTGGCTACACCTTC. As protein: CASSQGQQVGYTF. This chain links TRBV5-1 with TRBJ1-2; 7 bases are a match to TRBD1. Germline V lookup: CDR1 SGHRS, CDR2 YFSETQ. The CDR3 is 13 residues long. The junction had 7 bases not matched to a gene; V was cut back by 4 bases and J by 7 bases.

This clonotype was detected only once. The chain couples TRBV4-3 to TRBJ2-7; no reliable D call. The CDR3 extends over 16 amino acids. V gave up 0 bases and J gave up 0 bases, with 12 bases separating them. CDR1 LGHNA and CDR2 YSLEER come from the germline V gene. This CDR3 is CASSQDLNSFSYEQYF. DNA of the CDR3: TGCGCCAGCAGCCAAGATCTTAACTCCTTCTCCTACGAGCAGTACTTC.

This clonotype was observed a few times. V and J are TRBV10-1 and TRBJ2-1; possibly TRBD1 or TRBD2 for D (8 bases each). The germline V gene has CDR1 WNHNN and CDR2 SYGVQD (reference sequence). The CDR3 has 16 residues. Trimming removed 0 bases from V and 9 bases from J, with 18 bases in between. CDR3 loop: CASSESGGQGLGEQFF. CDR3 coding DNA: TGCGCCAGCAGTGAGTCCGGAGGACAGGGACTAGGTGAGCAGTTCTTC.

The rearrangement links TRBV5-1 to TRBJ2-3; 9 nucleotides match TRBD1. CDR1 and CDR2 (germline): SGHRS, YFSETQ. The CDR3 has 16 residues. The V and J ends lost 4 bases and 5 bases, in that order; junction bases with no gene match: 11. CDR3 coding DNA: TGCGCCAGCAGCCTAAACCCGGGACAGGGTATAGATACGCAGTATTTT. It specifies CASSLNPGQGIDTQYF.

This chain connects TRBV11-2 to TRBJ1-6, with unresolved D. Trimming stripped 5 bases from V and 5 bases from J, with 16 bases between. Germline V CDR1 and CDR2: SGHAT, FQNNGV. This CDR3 has 16 residues. The DNA of the CDR3 is TGTGCCAGCAGCCTCTCGACTGGGATAGATAATTCACCCCTCCACTTT. Encoded protein: CASSLSTGIDNSPLHF.